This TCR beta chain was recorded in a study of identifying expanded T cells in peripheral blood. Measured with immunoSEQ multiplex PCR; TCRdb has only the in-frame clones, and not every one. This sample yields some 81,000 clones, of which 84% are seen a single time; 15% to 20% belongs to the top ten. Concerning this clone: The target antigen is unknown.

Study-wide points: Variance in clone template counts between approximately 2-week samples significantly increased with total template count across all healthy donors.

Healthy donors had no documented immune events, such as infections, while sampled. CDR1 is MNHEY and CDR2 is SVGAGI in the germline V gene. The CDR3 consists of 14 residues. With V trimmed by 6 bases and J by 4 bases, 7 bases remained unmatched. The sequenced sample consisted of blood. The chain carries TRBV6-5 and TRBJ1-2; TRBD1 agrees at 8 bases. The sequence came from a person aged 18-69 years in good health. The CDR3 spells CASSAGQGLYGYTF. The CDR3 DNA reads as TGTGCCAGCAGCGCAGGACAGGGACTCTATGGCTACACCTTC.